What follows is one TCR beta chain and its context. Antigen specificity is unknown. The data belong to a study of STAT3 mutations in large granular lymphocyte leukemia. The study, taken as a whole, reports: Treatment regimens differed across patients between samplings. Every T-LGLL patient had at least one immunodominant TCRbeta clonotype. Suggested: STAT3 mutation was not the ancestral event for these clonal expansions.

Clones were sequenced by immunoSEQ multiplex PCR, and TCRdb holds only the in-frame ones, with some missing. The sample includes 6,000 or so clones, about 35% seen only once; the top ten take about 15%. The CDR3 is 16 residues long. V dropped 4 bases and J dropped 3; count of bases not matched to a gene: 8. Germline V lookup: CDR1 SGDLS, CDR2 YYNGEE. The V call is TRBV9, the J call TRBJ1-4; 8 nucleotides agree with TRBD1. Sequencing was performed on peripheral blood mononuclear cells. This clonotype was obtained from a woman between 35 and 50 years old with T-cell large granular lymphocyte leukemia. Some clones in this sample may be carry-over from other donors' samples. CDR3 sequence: CASSTSGGAPNEKLFF. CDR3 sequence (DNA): TGTGCCAGCAGCACCTCAGGGGGCGCACCTAATGAAAAACTGTTTTTT.